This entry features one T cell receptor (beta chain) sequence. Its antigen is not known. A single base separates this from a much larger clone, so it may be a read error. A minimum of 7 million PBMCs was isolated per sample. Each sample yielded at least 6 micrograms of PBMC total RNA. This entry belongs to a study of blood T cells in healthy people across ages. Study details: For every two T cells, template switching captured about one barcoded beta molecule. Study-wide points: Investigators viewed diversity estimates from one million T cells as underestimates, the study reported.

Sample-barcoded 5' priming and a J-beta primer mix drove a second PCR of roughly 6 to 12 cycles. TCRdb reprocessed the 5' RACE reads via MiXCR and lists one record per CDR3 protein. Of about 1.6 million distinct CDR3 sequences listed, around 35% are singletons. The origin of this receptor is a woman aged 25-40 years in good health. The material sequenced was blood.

DNA for the CDR3: TGTGCCAGCAGCTGGGACGGACTACAAGAGACCCAGTACTTC. It codes for CASSWDGLQETQYF. V usage is TRBV7-9 and J usage is TRBJ2-5; perhaps TRBD2 as D (6 bases). CDR3 size: 14 residues. The germline V gene encodes CDR1 SEHNR and CDR2 FQNEAQ (reference sequence). Deletions cut 4 bases from V and 2 bases from J, with 11 bases between.